This T cell receptor beta chain was obtained from a study of blood T cell repertoires in COVID-19 (dated by TCRdb to 2018 to 2020). Notes on the research overall: The collaborator samples originated in the United States, Italy and Spain and spanned the acute and convalescent phases of COVID-19. The prospective study material was composed of cDNA or gDNA derived from T cells, B-cell-depleted T cells, or PBMCs. Subjects who had been exposed to COVID-19, were actively infected with it, or had recovered from it provided the deeply sampled blood TCRbeta repertoires that made up the dataset. A freely available public database, intended as a resource for researchers studying the immune response to SARS-CoV-2, is where the repertoires were released. Samples came from the ongoing ImmuneRACE study (first 160 participants) plus 1,254 subjects from 6 global collaborators. A de-identified subject ID, COVID-19 status, age in years and sex were almost always included in the sample metadata. Where available, HLA class I and class II types were obtained from metadata supplied by the sample provider rather than from assay-based typing.

V lost 6 bases and J lost 5 bases, and the count of bases not matched to a germline gene is 12. Reading from cysteine to phenylalanine, the CDR3 counts 15 amino acids. The DNA shown is the 45-base CDR3, in frame from base 1. CDR1 and CDR2 (MNHNS, SASEGT) derive from the germline V gene. Points on this clone: It lacks a known antigen. Per-nucleotide qualities are absent, and no much larger clonotype sits a single base away.

One collaborating source in Seattle enrolled patients while the patients were actively infected and followed the patients over time throughout the course of disease. Collaborating institutions collected whole blood in K2EDTA tubes following their own protocols. For TCRbeta analysis, collaborator samples were shipped as frozen whole blood, as isolated PBMCs, or as DNA extracted from either sample type. Here is what the overall study found, with its caveats: The amount of clinical and demographic metadata varied by source and participant and was provided uncurated.

TCRbeta CDR3 regions were amplified from genomic DNA using the immunoSEQ Assay, a bias-controlled multiplex PCR. The study's processing was this. Within the assay, amplification of reference gene primers was used to estimate how many nucleated cells each sample contained. To quantify the absolute abundance of each unique TCRbeta CDR3 rearrangement, sequence reads were collapsed and filtered. For each sample, productive Simpson clonality was calculated by taking the square root of Simpson's diversity index across productive rearrangements. Not all clones reach the TCRdb copy of this immuneACCESS table, which keeps in-frame sequences only. Checked studies attribute under half of the gap to unresolved V genes and leave the rest unexplained. The V and J calls and clone size are taken from that table; D and trimming were inferred from the DNA. The sample contains more than 200,000 clones, around nine tenths of them found a single time. The ten largest make up approximately 5.1% of the sample.

The sequencing sample was made of peripheral blood. The rearranged chain carries TRBV6-1 and TRBJ1-1; 7 of the junction bases match TRBD1. This clonotype was sampled from a woman aged 60-70 years with COVID-19, enrolled during active disease. The nucleotides are TGTGCCAGCAGCTATTCGGGACCAGGGGGGACTGAAGCTTTCTTT. This yields the protein CASSYSGPGGTEAFF.